Below are 14 T cell receptor beta chains sequenced from a single sample in a study of blood T cell repertoires in COVID-19. The data were produced by immunoSEQ multiplex PCR, yet TCRdb's version contains in-frame clones alone and is incomplete. Of fewer than 250,000 clones in the sample, more than 80% were seen once. The source material was PBMCs or T cells enriched from blood (not recorded which). These receptors were obtained from a man between 60 and 75 years old who had recovered from COVID-19.

The chain has TRBV19 and TRBJ2-7, with 10 bases identical to TRBD1. The CDR3 spans 15 residues. With 3 bases clipped from V and 2 bases from J, the junction kept 4 bases outside the gene matches. Germline assignment: CDR1 LNHDA and CDR2 SQIVND (reference sequence). The CDR3 loop is CASSMFGTGAYEQYF. DNA of the CDR3: TGTGCCAGTAGTATGTTCGGGACAGGGGCCTACGAGCAGTACTTC.

The chain uses TRBV9 and TRBJ2-5; TRBD2 might be the D (6 bases). CDR3 length: 14 amino acids. Looked up from germline, CDR1 is SGDLS and CDR2 is YYNGEE. V was pared by 2 bases and J by 4 bases, with 12 bases between. DNA for the CDR3: TGTGCCAGCAGCGTCGGGCGGAGGGGAGAGACCCAGTACTTC. Protein sequence: CASSVGRRGETQYF.

The rearrangement uses TRBV6-2 or TRBV6-3 and TRBJ2-4; no clear D gene. Trimming stripped 4 bases from V and 0 bases from J, with 25 bases between. The CDR3 has 20 residues. Per the germline V gene, CDR1 is MNHEY and CDR2 is SVGEGT. The CDR3 bases are TGTGCCAGCAGTTTCCGATTCAATGTGGAGTCGGTACTAGCCAAAAACATTCAGTACTTC. Amino acid sequence: CASSFRFNVESVLAKNIQYF.

In its sample, this clone was seen a few times. The gene calls are TRBV9 and TRBJ2-2; 8 bases are shared with TRBD1. J lost 1 base, V lost 9 bases, and 11 bases had no gene match. The CDR3 length is 16 residues. Germline CDR1 SGDLS, CDR2 YYNGEE. The CDR3 protein is CATYVTGTGNTGELFF. The CDR3 coding sequence is TGTGCCACCTACGTCACCGGGACAGGGAACACCGGGGAGCTGTTTTTT.

This rearrangement joins TRBV19 to TRBJ2-1; TRBD1 aligns across 9 bases. Germline values: CDR1 LNHDA, CDR2 SQIVND (reference sequence). The CDR3 consists of 17 residues. The trim removed 3 bases at V and 2 bases at J, leaving 8 bases unmatched. The CDR3 DNA reads as TGTGCCAGTAGTATCCGGACCGGGACAGGGCCCTACAATGAGCAGTTCTTC. As protein: CASSIRTGTGPYNEQFF.

The rearrangement joins TRBV6-5 to TRBJ1-2; tentative D call: TRBD1 (6 bases). This CDR3 contains 14 residues. Germline V CDR1 and CDR2: MNHEY, SVGAGI. Between the trimmed V and J ends, which lost 5 bases and 4 bases, there was a span of 14 bases. This CDR3 reads CASSPRGGPYGYTF. Written as DNA, the CDR3 is TGTGCCAGCAGTCCAAGGGGGGGGCCCTATGGCTACACCTTC.

The chain has TRBV5-8 and TRBJ1-1; perhaps TRBD1 as D (5 bases). Trimming removed 1 base at V and 2 bases at J, with 9 bases between. This CDR3 region has 14 residues. Looked up from germline, CDR1 is SGHTS and CDR2 is YDEGEE. The CDR3 sequence: CASSLSRANTEAFF. The CDR3 DNA follows: TGTGCCAGCAGCTTGTCCAGGGCCAACACTGAAGCTTTCTTT.

This clone has just one count. The V gene is TRBV6-1, the J gene TRBJ1-6, with D hard to call. Between the trimmed V and J ends, which lost 1 base and 7 bases, there was a span of 11 bases. The CDR3 length is 15 residues. Germline V gene lookup returns CDR1 MNHNS and CDR2 SASEGT. CDR3: CASSEGAIGNSPLHF. As DNA, the CDR3 is TGTGCCAGCAGTGAAGGGGCGATAGGAAATTCACCCCTCCACTTT.

J is TRBJ1-1 and V is TRBV18; D possibly corresponds to TRBD1 (5 bases). The V end was cut by 5 bases, the J end by 5 bases, with 21 bases between. CDR3 length: 16 residues. Germline V gene data show CDR1 as KGHSH and CDR2 as LQKENI. In DNA form, the CDR3 reads TGTGCCAGCTCATCAGAACCGGGACGGGAGAGAACTGAAGCTTTCTTT. Translation: CASSSEPGRERTEAFF.

The rearrangement uses TRBV13 and TRBJ2-2; weak D call: TRBD2 (5 bases). CDR3 length equals 13 residues. V lost 5 bases and J 6 bases, leaving 10 bases between the germline ends. Germline V gives CDR1 PRHDT, CDR2 FYEKMQ (reference sequence). CDR3 sequence reads: CASSPPGSGELFF. The CDR3 DNA follows: TGTGCCAGCAGCCCCCCGGGATCCGGGGAGCTGTTTTTT.

This sequence joins TRBV5-5 and TRBJ1-1; unclear D gene. This CDR3 region has 15 residues. Germline V CDR1 and CDR2: SGHKS, YYEKEE (reference sequence). Trimming cost V 4 bases and J 2 bases, with 15 bases left between them. Here the CDR3 reads CASSTSTGSNTEAFF. CDR3 sequence (DNA): TGTGCCAGCAGCACATCTACCGGGTCAAACACTGAAGCTTTCTTT.

The V and J genes are TRBV6-2 or TRBV6-3 and TRBJ2-5; no definite D call. Trimming took off 2 bases at V and 4 bases at J, with 17 bases between the two ends. The CDR3 has 16 amino acids. From germline, CDR1 is MNHEY and CDR2 SVGEGT. DNA of the CDR3: TGTGCCAGCAGTTACGTGGCGCCAGACTTCGGAGAGACCCAGTACTTC. It yields the protein CASSYVAPDFGETQYF.

The chain is built from TRBV4-1 and TRBJ1-5; tentative D call: TRBD1 (5 bases). Per the germline V gene, CDR1 is MGHRA and CDR2 is YSYEKL. CDR3 length: 18 amino acids. V shed 0 bases and J shed 0 bases, with 15 bases lying between them. CDR3 sequence reads: CASSQDEQGFYSNQPQHF. The CDR3 DNA is TGCGCCAGCAGCCAAGATGAGCAGGGATTTTATAGCAATCAGCCCCAGCATTTT.

The rearrangement joins TRBV18 to TRBJ2-7; D might be TRBD1 (6 bases). Trimming removed 0 bases from V and 5 bases from J, with 14 bases in between. CDR1 and CDR2 from the germline V gene are KGHSH and LQKENI. The CDR3 is 15 amino acids. The CDR3: CASSPPSRGRNEQYF. DNA for the CDR3: TGTGCCAGCTCACCACCGTCCAGGGGAAGGAACGAGCAGTACTTC. Together with reference TRBV18 and TRBJ2-7, the CDR3 gives the full variable domain: NAGVMQNPRHLVRRRGQEARLRCSPMKGHSHVYWYRQLPEEGLKFMVYLQKENIIDESGMPKERFSAEFPKEGPSILRIQQVVRGDSAAYFCASSPPSRGRNEQYFGPGTRLTVT.